This TCR beta chain was documented in a study of Ad26.COV2.S vaccination and SARS-CoV-2 variants. Study background: Among those in the COV1001 Ad26.COV2.S trial arm was the donor.

Method: immunoSEQ multiplex PCR; TCRdb's copy keeps in-frame clones and lacks some. Counted here are about 410,000 clones, approximately 90% occurring once; the ten biggest clones make up approximately 1.7%. Trimming shortened V by 5 bases and J by 6 bases, and 20 bases separated the two germline ends. From germline, CDR1 is SGHAT and CDR2 FQNNGV. CDR3 length: 15 amino acids. Stated treatment: 15 to 20 received Ad26.COV2.S at low or high dose, single or two shots; 5 received placebo; per-sample allocation not given. Day 63 after the first injection of vaccine or placebo was the sampling time. On this clone itself: Its antigen is not identified.

Study-wide points: The study found higher spike-specific TCR breadth in vaccine than placebo recipients.

This TCR came from a person between 18 and 65 years old who received the Ad26.COV2.S COVID-19 vaccine or a placebo. Specimen: peripheral blood, collected in a trial of Ad26.COV2.S vaccine versus placebo. The chain has TRBV11-2 and TRBJ2-7; the D gene is possibly TRBD1 (6 bases). The chain's CDR3 is CASSATGHRLLEQYF. The CDR3 nucleotides read TGTGCCAGCAGCGCCACGGGACACCGACTTCTCGAGCAGTACTTC.